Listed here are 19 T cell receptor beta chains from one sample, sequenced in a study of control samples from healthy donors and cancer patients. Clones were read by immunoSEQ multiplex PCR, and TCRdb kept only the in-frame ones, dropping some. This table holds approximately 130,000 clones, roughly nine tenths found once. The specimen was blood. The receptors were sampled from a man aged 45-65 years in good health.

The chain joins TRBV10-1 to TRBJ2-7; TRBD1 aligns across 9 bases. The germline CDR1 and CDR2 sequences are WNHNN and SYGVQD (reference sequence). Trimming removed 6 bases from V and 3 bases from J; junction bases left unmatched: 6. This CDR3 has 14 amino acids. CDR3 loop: CASRGTGKVYEQYF. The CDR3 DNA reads TGCGCCAGCAGGGGGACAGGGAAGGTCTACGAGCAGTACTTC.

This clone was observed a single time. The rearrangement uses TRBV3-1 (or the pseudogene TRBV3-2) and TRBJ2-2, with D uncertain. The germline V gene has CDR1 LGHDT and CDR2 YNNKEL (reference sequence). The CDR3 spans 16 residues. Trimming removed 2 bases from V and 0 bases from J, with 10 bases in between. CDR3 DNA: TGTGCCAGCAGCCAATTGGACCGAGCGAACACCGGGGAGCTGTTTTTT. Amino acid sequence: CASSQLDRANTGELFF.

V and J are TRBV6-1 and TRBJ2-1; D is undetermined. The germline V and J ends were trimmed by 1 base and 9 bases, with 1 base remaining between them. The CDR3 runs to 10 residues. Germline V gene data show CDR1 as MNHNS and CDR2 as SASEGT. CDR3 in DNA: TGTGCCAGCAGTGAAGGTGAGCAGTTCTTC. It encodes CASSEGEQFF.

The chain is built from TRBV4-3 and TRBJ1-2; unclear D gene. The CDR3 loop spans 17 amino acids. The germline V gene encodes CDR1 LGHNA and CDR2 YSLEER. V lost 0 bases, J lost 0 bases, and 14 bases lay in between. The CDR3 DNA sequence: TGCGCCAGCAGCCAAGAACCGGCCAGCCTTACTAACTATGGCTACACCTTC. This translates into CASSQEPASLTNYGYTF.

The CDR3 here is CASSRLFPEETQYF. CDR3 nucleotide sequence: TGTGCCAGCAGCCGACTATTTCCCGAAGAGACCCAGTACTTC. The chain has TRBV2 and TRBJ2-5, with D perhaps TRBD2 (5 bases). Trimming took 6 bases from V and 3 from J, leaving 14 bases between them. The CDR3 spans 14 residues. Germline CDR1 and CDR2: SNHLY and FYNNEI.

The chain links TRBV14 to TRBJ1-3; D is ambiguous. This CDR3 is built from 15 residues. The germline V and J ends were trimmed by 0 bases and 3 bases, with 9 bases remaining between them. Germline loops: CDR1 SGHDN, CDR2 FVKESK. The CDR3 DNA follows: TGTGCCAGCAGCCAAGATGGAGGGTTTGGAAACACCATATATTTT. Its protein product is CASSQDGGFGNTIYF.

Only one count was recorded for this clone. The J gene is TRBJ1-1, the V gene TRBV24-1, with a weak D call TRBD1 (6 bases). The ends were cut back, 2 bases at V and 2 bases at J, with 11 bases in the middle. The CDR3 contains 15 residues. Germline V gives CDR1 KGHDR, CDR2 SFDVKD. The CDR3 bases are TGTGCCACCAGTGATTCCGGGACAATAAACACTGAAGCTTTCTTT. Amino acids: CATSDSGTINTEAFF.

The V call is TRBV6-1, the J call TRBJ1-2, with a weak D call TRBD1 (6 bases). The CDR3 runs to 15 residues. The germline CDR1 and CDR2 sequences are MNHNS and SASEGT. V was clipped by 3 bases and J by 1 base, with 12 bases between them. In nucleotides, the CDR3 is TGTGCCAGCAGTGATCAGGGGAAGTATAACTATGGCTACACCTTC. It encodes CASSDQGKYNYGYTF.

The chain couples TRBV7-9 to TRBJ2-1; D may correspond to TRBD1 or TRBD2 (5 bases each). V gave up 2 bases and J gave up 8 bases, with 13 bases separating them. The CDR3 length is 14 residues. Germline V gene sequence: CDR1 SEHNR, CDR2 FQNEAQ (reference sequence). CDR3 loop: CASSLQGEGDEQFF. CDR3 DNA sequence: TGTGCCAGCAGCTTACAGGGAGAAGGGGATGAGCAGTTCTTC. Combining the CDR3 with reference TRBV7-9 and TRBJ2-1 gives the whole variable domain DTGVSQNPRHKITKRGQNVTFRCDPISEHNRLYWYRQTLGQGPEFLTYFQNEAQLEKSRLLSDRFSAERPKGSFSTLEIQRTEQGDSAMYLCASSLQGEGDEQFFGPGTRLTVL.

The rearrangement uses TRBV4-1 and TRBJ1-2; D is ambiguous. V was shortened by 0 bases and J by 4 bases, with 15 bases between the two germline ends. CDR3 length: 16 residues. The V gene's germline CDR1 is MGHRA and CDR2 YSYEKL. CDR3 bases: TGCGCCAGCAGCCAAGATCTGGCCGACCGGGGCTATGGCTACACCTTC. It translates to CASSQDLADRGYGYTF.

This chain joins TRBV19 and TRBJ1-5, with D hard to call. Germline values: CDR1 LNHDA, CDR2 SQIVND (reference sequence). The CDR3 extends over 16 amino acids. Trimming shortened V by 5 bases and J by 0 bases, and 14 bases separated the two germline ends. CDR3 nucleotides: TGTGCCAGTAGTCCATGGACCGCCCCTAGCAATCAGCCCCAGCATTTT. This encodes CASSPWTAPSNQPQHF.

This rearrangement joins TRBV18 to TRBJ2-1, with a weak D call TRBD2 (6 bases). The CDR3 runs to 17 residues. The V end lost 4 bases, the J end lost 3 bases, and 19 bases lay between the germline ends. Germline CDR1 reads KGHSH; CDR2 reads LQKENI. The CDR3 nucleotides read TGTGCCAGCTCACTCCCGGGACTCCCTTCGGGCTACAATGAGCAGTTCTTC. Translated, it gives CASSLPGLPSGYNEQFF.

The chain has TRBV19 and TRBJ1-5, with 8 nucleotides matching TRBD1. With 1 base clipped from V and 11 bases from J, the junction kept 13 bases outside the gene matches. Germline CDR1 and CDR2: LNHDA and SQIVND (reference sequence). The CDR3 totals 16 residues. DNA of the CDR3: TGTGCCAGTAGTATAGCCCTAAGACAGGGGAGGAGGACCCAGCATTTT. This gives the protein CASSIALRQGRRTQHF.

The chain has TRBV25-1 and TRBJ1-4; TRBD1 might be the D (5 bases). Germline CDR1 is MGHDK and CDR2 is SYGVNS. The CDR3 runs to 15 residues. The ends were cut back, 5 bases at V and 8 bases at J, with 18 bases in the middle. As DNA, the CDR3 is TGTGCCAGCAGTCCCAGCAGGGCGGGAGAGGAAAAACTGTTTTTT. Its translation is CASSPSRAGEEKLFF.

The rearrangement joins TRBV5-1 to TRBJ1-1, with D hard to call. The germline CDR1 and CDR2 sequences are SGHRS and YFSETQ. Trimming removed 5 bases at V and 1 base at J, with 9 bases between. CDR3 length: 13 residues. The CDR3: CASRDSENTEAFF. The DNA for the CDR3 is TGCGCCAGCAGAGACTCGGAGAACACTGAAGCTTTCTTT.

In DNA form, the CDR3 reads TGTGCCAGCAGCCCTCTAGACAGACAAAACACCATATATTTT. This codes for CASSPLDRQNTIYF. The chain carries TRBV27 and TRBJ1-3, with a possible D match to TRBD1 (5 bases). CDR1 is MNHEY and CDR2 is SMNVEV in the germline V gene (reference sequence). V was clipped by 6 bases and J by 6 bases, with 15 bases between them. The CDR3 is 14 amino acids.

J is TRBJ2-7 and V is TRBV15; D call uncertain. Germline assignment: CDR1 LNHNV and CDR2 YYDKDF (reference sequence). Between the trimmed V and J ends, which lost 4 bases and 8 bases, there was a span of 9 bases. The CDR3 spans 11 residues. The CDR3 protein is CATSTGLKQYF. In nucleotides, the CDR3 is TGTGCCACCAGCACCGGTCTCAAGCAGTACTTC.

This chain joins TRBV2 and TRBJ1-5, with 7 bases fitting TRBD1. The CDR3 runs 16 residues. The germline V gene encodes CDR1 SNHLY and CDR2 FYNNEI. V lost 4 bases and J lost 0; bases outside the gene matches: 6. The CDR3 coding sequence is TGTGCCAGCAGTGCCTTGACAGGGAATAGCAATCAGCCCCAGCATTTT. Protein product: CASSALTGNSNQPQHF.

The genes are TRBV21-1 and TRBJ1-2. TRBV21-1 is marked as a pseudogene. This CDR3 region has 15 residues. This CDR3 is CASSKIHGTNYGYTF. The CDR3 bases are TGTGCCAGCAGCAAAATACACGGTACTAACTATGGCTACACCTTC.